This section outlines one TCR beta chain sequence together with its context. This clonotype was detected many times. The clone's antigen remains unknown. No base quality values were provided; no much bigger clone lies one nucleotide off. The data stem from a study of neurological immune-mediated disorders (dated by TCRdb to the late 2010s). General notes on the study: Among the roughly 35 multiple sclerosis patients, relapsing-remitting MS accounted for around 30 and secondary progressive MS accounted for 3. The study compared peripheral blood TCR-beta repertoires of HTLV-I-associated myelopathy (HAM/TSP) patients, multiple sclerosis patients and healthy controls using UMI-based sequencing. The roughly 100 TCR-beta libraries covered PBMC samples along with longitudinal samples, technical triplicates, and paired sorted CD4+ and CD8+ T-cell subsets. The cohort included about 70 subjects: about 14 with HAM/TSP, around 35 with multiple sclerosis, and approximately 20 healthy controls.

The germline V gene encodes CDR1 SGHDN and CDR2 FVKESK. At the junction V is shortened by 6 bases and J by 3 bases, with 15 bases in between. CDR3 length: 14 amino acids, cysteine to phenylalanine. The DNA shown is the 42-base CDR3, in frame from base 1. cDNA was synthesized by template-switch 5'RACE using a primer carrying a 10-nucleotide random unique molecular identifier by which each TCR transcript was tagged. Every sequencing run yielded over 160 million TCR-beta sequences covering 15-18 subjects. The RNeasy kit was used for extraction of total RNA. TCR-beta VDJ regions were amplified with primers for the TCR constant region and the 5'RACE anchor, using the KAPA Real-time Library Amplification kit. Sample indexes and Illumina adaptors were added in a first PCR, and a second PCR then increased library yield. After Ampure bead purification, the roughly 650 bp TCR product was size-selected on a 2% E-gel SizeSelection system. Before pooling, library quality was checked on a Bioanalyzer, concentration was measured with Qubit, and libraries were quantified with the Kapa Library Quantification kit. An Illumina HiSeq 2500 sequenced the libraries paired-end 2 x 150 bp. To increase sequence diversity, roughly 24-32% phiX was spiked into each library pool. The paper's data handling went like this. Quality-filtered reads were processed with the UMI-based MiGEC pipeline, and over 85% of raw TCR sequences were removed by the MiGEC pipeline during error correction. IMGT germline references were used for aligning VDJ genes, and each clonotype was defined as a unique CDR3 amino acid sequence together with its V-J genes. VDJtools evaluated clonal expansion, Shannon diversity and CDR3 relatedness (CalcPairwiseDistances, ClusterSamples); CLCbio workbench built phylogenetic trees. A clone was classed as expanded if it had 8 or more unique UMIs, a cutoff based on coefficient-of-variation modelling across technical triplicates. The public reads were quality trimmed at Q25 with fastp and then assembled into clones with MiXCR by TCRdb, keeping productive beta chains. Identical CDR3 protein sequences are pooled into one entry, listed with their most common genes and DNA. The V and J calls were determined by TCRdb, not by the authors. This sample has tens of thousands of distinct CDR3 sequences in its table, and about 2.5% of those were observed once. Of the sample, roughly 1.2% falls within the top ten clones.

For the unsorted PBMC libraries, 2 million PBMCs were stored in RNAlater at -80 degrees C until RNA extraction and were used to generate the libraries. Multiple sclerosis patients were enrolled in a US clinical protocol under which disease progression was evaluated by magnetic resonance imaging. PBMCs were separated from peripheral blood using Ficoll-Hypaque density gradient centrifugation and then cryopreserved in liquid nitrogen. Points the paper makes about the study in general: The MS cluster showed no association with clinical or MRI features, and the authors stated that larger cohorts are needed. No identical CDR3 amino acid sequences were found to be shared among expanded clones across subjects, suggesting that TCR-beta repertoires were private in all groups. In a phylogenetic analysis, the repertoires of 18 out of 34 MS patients fell into a single cluster of related CDR3 sequences, pointing to a possible signature at the repertoire level. TCR clonal expansion was highest in HAM/TSP patients and lowest in MS patients, with MS patients falling below even healthy controls.

Sequences were obtained from PBMCs. The TCR comes from a woman aged 25 to 39 with multiple sclerosis. Here the chain combines TRBV14 and TRBJ2-7, with the D gene call left open. The CDR3 protein is CASSRVGEVYEQYF. The DNA sequence is TGTGCCAGCAGTCGAGTAGGAGAGGTCTACGAGCAGTACTTC.